This TCR beta chain came from a study of cytomegalovirus exposure and HLA in healthy donors. PCR amplification relied on 60 Vbeta primers (plus 13 Jbeta primers). TCRdb's table, derived via immunoSEQ multiplex PCR, lists solely in-frame clones and lacks some. Of around 230,000 clones in the sample, around 80% were seen once. CDR1 and CDR2 from the germline V gene are SGHAT and FQNNGV. The CDR3 has 14 residues. The V gene lost 2 bases and the J gene lost 8 bases, with 13 bases spanning the gap. Material for sequencing was PBMCs. This receptor was obtained from a boy aged 5-17 years in good health and CMV-seronegative. The rearrangement uses TRBV11-2 and TRBJ2-4, with a tentative D call TRBD2 (5 bases). The CDR3 protein is CASSLNGKSHIQYF. CDR3 nucleotide sequence: TGTGCCAGCAGCTTAAACGGGAAATCGCACATTCAGTACTTC.